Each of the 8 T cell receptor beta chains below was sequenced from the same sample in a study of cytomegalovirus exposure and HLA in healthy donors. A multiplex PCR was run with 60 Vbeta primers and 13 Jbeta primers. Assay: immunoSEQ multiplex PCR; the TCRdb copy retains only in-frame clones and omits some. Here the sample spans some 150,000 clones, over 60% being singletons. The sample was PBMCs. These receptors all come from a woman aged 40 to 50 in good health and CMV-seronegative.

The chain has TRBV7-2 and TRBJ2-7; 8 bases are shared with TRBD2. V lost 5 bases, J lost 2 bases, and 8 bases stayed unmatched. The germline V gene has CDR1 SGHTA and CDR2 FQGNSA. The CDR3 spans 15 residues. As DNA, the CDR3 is TGTGCCAGCAGCCCATGGGCCGGGGGGGCCTACGAGCAGTACTTC. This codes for CASSPWAGGAYEQYF. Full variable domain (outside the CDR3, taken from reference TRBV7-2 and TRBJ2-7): GAGVSQSPSNKVTEKGKDVELRCDPISGHTALYWYRQSLGQGLEFLIYFQGNSAPDKSGLPSDRFSAERTGGSVSTLTIQRTQQEDSAVYLCASSPWAGGAYEQYFGPGTRLTVT.

CDR3 sequence: CATNSGTFLTGELFF. CDR3 nucleotides: TGTGCCACTAATAGCGGGACCTTTCTCACCGGGGAGCTGTTTTTT. The chain joins TRBV28 to TRBJ2-2, with 8 nucleotides matching TRBD2. The CDR3 has 15 residues. The germline V gene encodes CDR1 MDHEN and CDR2 SYDVKM. V gave up 10 bases and J gave up 4 bases; unmatched junction bases: 11.

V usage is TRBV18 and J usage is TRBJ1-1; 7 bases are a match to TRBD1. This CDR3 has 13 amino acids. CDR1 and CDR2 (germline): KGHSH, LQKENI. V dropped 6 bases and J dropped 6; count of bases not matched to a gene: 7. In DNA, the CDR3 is TGTGCCAGCTCGCCGACAGGGTTAGCTGAAGCTTTCTTT. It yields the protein CASSPTGLAEAFF.

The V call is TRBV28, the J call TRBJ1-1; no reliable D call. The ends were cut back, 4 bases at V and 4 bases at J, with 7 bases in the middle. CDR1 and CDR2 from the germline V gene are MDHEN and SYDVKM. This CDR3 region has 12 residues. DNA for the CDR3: TGTGCCAGCAGTTCTCACGGCACTGAAGCTTTCTTT. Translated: CASSSHGTEAFF. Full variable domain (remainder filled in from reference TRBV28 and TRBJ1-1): DVKVTQSSRYLVKRTGEKVFLECVQDMDHENMFWYRQDPGLGLRLIYFSYDVKMKEKGDIPEGYSVSREKKERFSLILESASTNQTSMYLCASSSHGTEAFFGQGTRLTVV.

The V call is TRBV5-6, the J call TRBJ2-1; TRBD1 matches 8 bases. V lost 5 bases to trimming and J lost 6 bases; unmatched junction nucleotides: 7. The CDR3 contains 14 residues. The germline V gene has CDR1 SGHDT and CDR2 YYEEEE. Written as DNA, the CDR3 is TGTGCCAGCAGATCGAGACAGGGGCGCAATGAGCAGTTCTTC. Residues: CASRSRQGRNEQFF.

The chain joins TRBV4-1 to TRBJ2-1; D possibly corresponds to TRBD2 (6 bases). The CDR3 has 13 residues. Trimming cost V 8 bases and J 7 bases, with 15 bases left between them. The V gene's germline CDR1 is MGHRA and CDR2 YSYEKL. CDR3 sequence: CASRRGGPNEQFF. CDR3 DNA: TGCGCCAGCCGGCGGGGCGGGCCTAATGAGCAGTTCTTC.

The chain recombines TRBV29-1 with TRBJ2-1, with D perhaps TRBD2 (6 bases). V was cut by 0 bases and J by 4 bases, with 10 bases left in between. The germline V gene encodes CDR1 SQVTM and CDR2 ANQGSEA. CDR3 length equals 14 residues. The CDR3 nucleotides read TGCAGCGTTGAAGAGTACGCGGGGTACAATGAGCAGTTCTTC. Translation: CSVEEYAGYNEQFF.

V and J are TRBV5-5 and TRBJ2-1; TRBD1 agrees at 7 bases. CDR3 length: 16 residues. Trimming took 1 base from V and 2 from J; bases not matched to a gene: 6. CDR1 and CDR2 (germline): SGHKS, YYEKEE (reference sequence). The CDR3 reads CASSLLGQRAYNEQFF. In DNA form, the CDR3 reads TGTGCCAGCAGCTTGTTGGGACAGAGGGCCTACAATGAGCAGTTCTTC.